What follows are 11 T cell receptor beta chains derived from one specimen sequenced in a study of blood T cells in healthy people across ages. Primers used in a second PCR of roughly 6 to 12 cycles were a sample-barcoded 5' primer and a J-beta primer mix. TCRdb ran MiXCR on the 5' RACE reads and lists one entry per CDR3 protein. The sample records 1 million or so distinct CDR3 sequences, under 30% being singletons. The data also belong to a second study, concerning T cells of mothers and their children.

The sample taken for sequencing was blood. These receptors were collected from a girl between 2 and 10 years old in good health.

The rearrangement joins TRBV5-5 to TRBJ2-1, with 9 bases fitting TRBD2. Germline CDR1 SGHKS, CDR2 YYEKEE (reference sequence). The V gene end was trimmed by 4 bases and the J gene end by 9 bases; junction bases not matched to a gene: 11. The CDR3 consists of 15 residues. The CDR3, as DNA: TGTGCCAGCAGCATCGGACTTGCGGGGGGGTCTGAGCAGTTCTTC. Encoded protein: CASSIGLAGGSEQFF.

This clonotype has only a few counts. The chain joins TRBV28 to TRBJ1-2; D is uncertain. Deletions cut 1 base from V and 6 bases from J, with 12 bases between. Germline V gene sequence: CDR1 MDHEN, CDR2 SYDVKM. The CDR3 runs 14 residues. DNA for the CDR3: TGTGCCAGCAGTTTATTAGAGGGATGGGATGGCTACACCTTC. Translated, it gives CASSLLEGWDGYTF.

This clonotype was seen just once. The J gene is TRBJ1-1, the V gene TRBV20-1, with 7 bases fitting TRBD1. CDR3 length equals 13 residues. With V trimmed by 3 bases and J by 1 base, 2 bases remained unmatched. Germline-derived CDR1 and CDR2 are DFQATT and SNEGSKA (reference sequence). The DNA of the CDR3 is TGCAGTGCTAGGAACAGGGGGAACACTGAAGCTTTCTTT. It is translated as CSARNRGNTEAFF.

This chain connects TRBV12-3 or TRBV12-4 to TRBJ1-1; possible D gene TRBD1, 5 bases. This CDR3 has 11 amino acids. The V end lost 4 bases, the J end lost 13 bases, and 13 bases lay between the germline ends. As DNA, the CDR3 is TGTGCCAGCAGTTGGCCACAGGAGCGTTTCTTT. Translating gives CASSWPQERFF.

V is TRBV7-9 and J is TRBJ1-3; unclear D gene. The V and J ends lost 5 bases and 7 bases respectively, with 12 bases between them. This CDR3 comprises 13 residues. Germline CDR1 reads SEHNR; CDR2 reads FQNEAQ (reference sequence). The CDR3 region has the DNA TGTGCCAGCAGCCCACAGAGTAGTAACACCATATATTTT. This gives the protein CASSPQSSNTIYF.

The rearrangement links TRBV18 to TRBJ1-1, with D unresolved. Germline-derived CDR1 and CDR2 are KGHSH and LQKENI. Between the trimmed V and J ends, which lost 4 bases and 0 bases, there was a span of 9 bases. There are 14 residues in the CDR3. The chain's CDR3 is CASSREIMNTEAFF. CDR3 coding DNA: TGTGCCAGCTCACGCGAGATCATGAACACTGAAGCTTTCTTT. The full variable domain, its missing parts supplied by reference TRBV18 and TRBJ1-1, is NAGVMQNPRHLVRRRGQEARLRCSPMKGHSHVYWYRQLPEEGLKFMVYLQKENIIDESGMPKERFSAEFPKEGPSILRIQQVVRGDSAAYFCASSREIMNTEAFFGQGTRLTVV.

The chain carries TRBV20-1 and TRBJ2-5, with D uncertain. The J call may be in error: the DNA end matches TRBJ2-1 better. This CDR3 is built from 12 residues. CDR1 is DFQATT, CDR2 SNEGSKA, per germline (reference sequence). CDR3 sequence reads: CSASAPVNEQFF. The CDR3 nucleotides are TGCAGTGCTAGTGCCCCTGTGAATGAGCAGTTCTTC.

The table lists this clonotype with a few counts. This chain joins TRBV3-1 and TRBJ2-5; 12 nucleotides line up with TRBD1. The J segment lost 11 bases and the V segment lost 8 bases, leaving 9 bases of the junction unmatched. The CDR3 extends over 13 amino acids. CDR1 is LGHDT and CDR2 is YNNKEL in the germline V gene (reference sequence). CDR3 DNA sequence: TGTGCCAGCCGGGACAGGGGGCGTCGGGAGCAGTACTTC. Its translation is CASRDRGRREQYF.

This chain connects TRBV6-2 or TRBV6-3 to TRBJ1-1; 9 bases fit TRBD1. The germline V gene has CDR1 MNHEY and CDR2 SVGEGT. The CDR3 covers 15 residues. V lost 8 bases to trimming and J lost 1 base; unmatched junction nucleotides: 8. DNA of the CDR3: TGTGCCAGCGGAAGGACAGGGGTGGGGAACACTGAAGCTTTCTTT. This codes for CASGRTGVGNTEAFF.

This clonotype occurred a few times. V usage is TRBV29-1 and J usage is TRBJ2-6; D perhaps matches TRBD2 (5 bases). CDR3 size: 16 residues. Germline assignment: CDR1 SQVTM and CDR2 ANQGSEA. The V end lost 7 bases, the J end lost 0 bases, and 16 bases lay between the germline ends. CDR3 coding DNA: TGCAGCGCCGTCGGCGGGCCTAACTCTGGGGCCAACGTCCTGACTTTC. Translating gives CSAVGGPNSGANVLTF.

The chain recombines TRBV6-1 with TRBJ2-1; D gene ambiguous. V lost 5 bases, J lost 6 bases, and 11 bases lay in between. Germline assignment: CDR1 MNHNS and CDR2 SASEGT. The CDR3 runs to 13 residues. CDR3 amino acids: CASSLPEFNEQFF. CDR3 DNA: TGTGCCAGCAGTTTGCCCGAGTTCAATGAGCAGTTCTTC.